This T cell receptor (beta chain) was recovered during a study of T cells after posttransplantation cyclophosphamide. This CDR3 is 13 amino acids long. In germline, CDR1 is MRHNA, CDR2 SNTAGT. The ends lost 8 bases at V and 4 bases at J; junction bases unmatched: 4. Produced via immunoSEQ multiplex PCR; TCRdb's table is partial and in-frame only. The data show about 7,300 clones, about 90% seen once. Sequenced material: CD4+ T cells sorted from blood. The source of this sequence is a woman in her fifties or sixties in good health and a related stem cell transplant donor. This rearrangement joins TRBV6-4 to TRBJ2-2, with 7 bases lining up with TRBD2. CDR3 coding DNA: TGTGCCAGCCCGGGGAGGGGCACCGGGGAGCTGTTTTTT. Its protein product is CASPGRGTGELFF.